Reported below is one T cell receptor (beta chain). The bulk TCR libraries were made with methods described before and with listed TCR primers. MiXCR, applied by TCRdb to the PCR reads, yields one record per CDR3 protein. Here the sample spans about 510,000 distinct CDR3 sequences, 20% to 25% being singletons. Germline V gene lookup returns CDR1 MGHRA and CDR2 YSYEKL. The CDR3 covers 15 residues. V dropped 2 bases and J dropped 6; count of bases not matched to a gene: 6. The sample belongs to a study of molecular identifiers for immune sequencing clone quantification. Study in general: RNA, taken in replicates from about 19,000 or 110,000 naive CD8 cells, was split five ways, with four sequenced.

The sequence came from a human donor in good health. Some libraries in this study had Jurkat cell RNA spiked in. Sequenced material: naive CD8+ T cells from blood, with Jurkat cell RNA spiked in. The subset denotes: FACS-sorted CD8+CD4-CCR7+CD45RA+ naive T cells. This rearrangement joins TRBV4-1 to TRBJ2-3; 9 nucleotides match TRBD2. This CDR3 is CASSQLRGGVDTQYF. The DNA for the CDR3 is TGCGCCAGCAGCCAATTACGCGGGGGGGTTGATACGCAGTATTTT.